A selection of T cell receptor beta chains follows, all from one sample in a study of OX40 agonist ivuxolimab in advanced cancers. Sequenced by immunoSEQ multiplex PCR; TCRdb stores in-frame clones only, minus some. The table lists roughly 40,000 clones, 70% to 90% of them singletons. The material was CD4+ or CD8+ T cells sorted from blood, obtained in a trial of the OX40 agonist ivuxolimab. These TCRs come from an adult with an advanced solid tumor such as melanoma, head and neck, liver or kidney cancer. The CDR3 runs from the conserved cysteine through the conserved F or W.

length: 16; J: TRBJ1-3; V: TRBV19; CDR3: CASSITGRGPGNTIYF
length: 12; J: TRBJ2-1; V: TRBV6-5; CDR3: CASGRPYNEQFF
length: 11; J: TRBJ2-1; V: TRBV10-3; CDR3: CAISTRDEQFF
length: 17; J: TRBJ1-3; V: TRBV19; CDR3: CASRNYPGWNVGNTIYF
length: 16; J: TRBJ2-1; V: TRBV5-1; CDR3: CASSLVPSGSVNEQFF
length: 14; J: TRBJ1-4; V: TRBV5-1; CDR3: CASSQGQGNEKLFF
length: 15; J: TRBJ2-1; V: TRBV14; CDR3: CASSPPGTGRNEQFF
length: 17; J: TRBJ2-5; V: TRBV11-2; CDR3: CASSPGRTSGNQETQYF
length: 14; J: TRBJ2-5; V: TRBV11-2; CDR3: CASSPPHVIETQYF
length: 18; J: TRBJ2-6; V: TRBV28; CDR3: CASSVDSSSFYGANVLTF
length: 14; J: TRBJ2-3; V: TRBV7-9; CDR3: CASSPGVWGSSQYF
length: 14; J: TRBJ2-5; V: TRBV2; CDR3: CASGAGGAGETQYF
length: 16; J: TRBJ2-7; V: TRBV2; CDR3: CASSDSWTSGSYEQYF
length: 16; J: TRBJ2-1; V: TRBV18; CDR3: CASSSLLGTSGNEQFF